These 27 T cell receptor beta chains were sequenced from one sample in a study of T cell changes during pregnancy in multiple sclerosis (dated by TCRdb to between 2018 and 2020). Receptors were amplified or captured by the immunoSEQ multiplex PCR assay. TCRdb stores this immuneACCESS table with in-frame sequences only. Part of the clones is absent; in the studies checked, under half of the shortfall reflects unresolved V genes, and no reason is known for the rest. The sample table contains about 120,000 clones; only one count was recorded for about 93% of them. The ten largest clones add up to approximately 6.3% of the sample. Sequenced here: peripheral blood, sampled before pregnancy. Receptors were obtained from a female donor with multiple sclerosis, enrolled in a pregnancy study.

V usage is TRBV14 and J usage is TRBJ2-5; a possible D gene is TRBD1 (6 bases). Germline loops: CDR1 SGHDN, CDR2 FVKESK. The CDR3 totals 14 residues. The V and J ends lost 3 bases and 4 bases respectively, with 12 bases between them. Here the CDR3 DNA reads TGTGCCAGCAGCCACTCCGCCAGGGGAGAGACCCAGTACTTC. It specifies CASSHSARGETQYF.

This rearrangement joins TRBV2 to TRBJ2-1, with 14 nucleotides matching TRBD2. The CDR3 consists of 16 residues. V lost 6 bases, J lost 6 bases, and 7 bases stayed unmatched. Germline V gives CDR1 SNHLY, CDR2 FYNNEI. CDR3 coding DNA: TGTGCCAGCAGCCGGACTAGCGGGAGGCTTGTCAATGAGCAGTTCTTC. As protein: CASSRTSGRLVNEQFF.

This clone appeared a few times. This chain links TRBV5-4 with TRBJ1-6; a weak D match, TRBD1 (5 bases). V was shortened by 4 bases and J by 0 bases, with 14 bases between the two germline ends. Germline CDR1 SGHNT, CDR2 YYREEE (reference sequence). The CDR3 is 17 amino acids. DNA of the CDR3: TGTGCCAGCAGCCTGGGGCGGGGGAGCTCCTATAATTCACCCCTCCACTTT. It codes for CASSLGRGSSYNSPLHF. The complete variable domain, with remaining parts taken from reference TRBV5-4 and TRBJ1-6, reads ETGVTQSPTHLIKTRGQQVTLRCSSQSGHNTVSWYQQALGQGPQFIFQYYREEENGRGNFPPRFSGLQFPNYSSELNVNALELDDSALYLCASSLGRGSSYNSPLHFGNGTRLTVT.

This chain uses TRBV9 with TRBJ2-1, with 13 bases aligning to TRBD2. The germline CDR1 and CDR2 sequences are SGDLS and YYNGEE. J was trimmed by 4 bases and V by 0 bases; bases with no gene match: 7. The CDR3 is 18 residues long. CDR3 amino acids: CASSVGPPLAGGYNEQFF. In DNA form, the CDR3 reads TGTGCCAGCAGCGTAGGACCCCCACTAGCGGGGGGGTACAATGAGCAGTTCTTC.

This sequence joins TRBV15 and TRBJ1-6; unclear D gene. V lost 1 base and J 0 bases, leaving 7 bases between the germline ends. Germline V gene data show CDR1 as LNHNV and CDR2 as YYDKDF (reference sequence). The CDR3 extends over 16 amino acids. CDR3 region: CATSRGGSSYNSPLHF. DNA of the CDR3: TGTGCCACCAGCAGAGGAGGGAGCTCCTATAATTCACCCCTCCACTTT.

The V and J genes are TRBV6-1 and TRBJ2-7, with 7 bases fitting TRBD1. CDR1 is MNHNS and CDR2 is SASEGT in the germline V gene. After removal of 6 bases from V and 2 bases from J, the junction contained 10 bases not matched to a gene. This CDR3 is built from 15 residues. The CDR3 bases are TGTGCCAGCAGAACGGCCTCGGGACAGCCCTACGAGCAGTACTTC. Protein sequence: CASRTASGQPYEQYF.

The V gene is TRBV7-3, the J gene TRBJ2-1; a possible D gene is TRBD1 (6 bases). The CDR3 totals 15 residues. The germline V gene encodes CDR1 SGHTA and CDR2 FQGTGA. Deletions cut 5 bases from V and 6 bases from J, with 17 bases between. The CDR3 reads CASSPGQWAANEQFF. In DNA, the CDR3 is TGTGCCAGCAGCCCTGGACAGTGGGCGGCCAATGAGCAGTTCTTC.

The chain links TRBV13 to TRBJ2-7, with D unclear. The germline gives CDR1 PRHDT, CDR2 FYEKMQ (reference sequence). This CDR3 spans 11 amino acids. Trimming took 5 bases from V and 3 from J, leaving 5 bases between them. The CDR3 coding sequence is TGTGCCAGCAGCCCCCACTACGAGCAGTACTTC. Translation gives CASSPHYEQYF.

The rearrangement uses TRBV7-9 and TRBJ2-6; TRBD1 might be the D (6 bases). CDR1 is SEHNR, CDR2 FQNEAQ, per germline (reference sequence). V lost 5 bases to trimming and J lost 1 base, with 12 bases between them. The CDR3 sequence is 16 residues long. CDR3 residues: CASSTFDRSGANVLTF. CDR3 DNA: TGTGCCAGCAGCACCTTCGACAGGTCTGGGGCCAACGTCCTGACTTTC.

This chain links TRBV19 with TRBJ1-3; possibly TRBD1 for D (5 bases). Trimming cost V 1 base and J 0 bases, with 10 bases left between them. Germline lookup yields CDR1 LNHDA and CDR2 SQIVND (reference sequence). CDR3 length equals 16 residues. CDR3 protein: CASSIGGHSSGNTIYF. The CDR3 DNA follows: TGTGCCAGTAGTATAGGAGGACACTCCTCTGGAAACACCATATATTTT.

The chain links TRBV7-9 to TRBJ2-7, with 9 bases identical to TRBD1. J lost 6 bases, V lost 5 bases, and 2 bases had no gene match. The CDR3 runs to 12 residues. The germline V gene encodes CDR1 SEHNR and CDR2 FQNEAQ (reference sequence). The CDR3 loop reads CASSQTGGEQYF. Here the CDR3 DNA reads TGTGCCAGCAGCCAGACAGGGGGCGAGCAGTACTTC.

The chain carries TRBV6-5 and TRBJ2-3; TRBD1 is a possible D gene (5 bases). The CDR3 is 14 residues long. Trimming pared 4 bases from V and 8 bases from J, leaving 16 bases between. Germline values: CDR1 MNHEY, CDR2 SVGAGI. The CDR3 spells CASSFRDTGATQYF. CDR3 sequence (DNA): TGTGCCAGCAGTTTTAGGGATACAGGCGCTACGCAGTATTTT.

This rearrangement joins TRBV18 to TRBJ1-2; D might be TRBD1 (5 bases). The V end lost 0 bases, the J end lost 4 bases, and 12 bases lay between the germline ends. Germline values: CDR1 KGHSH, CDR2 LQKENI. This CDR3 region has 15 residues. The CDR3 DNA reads TGTGCCAGCTCACCACCGCTTCGGGGGGGCTATGGCTACACCTTC. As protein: CASSPPLRGGYGYTF.

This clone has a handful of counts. CDR3 residues: CASSPLGREGEAFF. The CDR3 nucleotides are TGCGCCAGCAGCCCCCTTGGGAGGGAGGGGGAAGCTTTCTTT. J is TRBJ1-1 and V is TRBV5-1, with a possible D match to TRBD1 (5 bases). Germline-derived CDR1 and CDR2 are SGHRS and YFSETQ. Between the trimmed V and J ends, which lost 4 bases and 8 bases, there was a span of 18 bases. This CDR3 has 14 residues. Using reference TRBV5-1 and TRBJ1-1 for the parts outside the CDR3, the full variable domain is KAGVTQTPRYLIKTRGQQVTLSCSPISGHRSVSWYQQTPGQGLQFLFEYFSETQRNKGNFPGRFSGRQFSNSRSEMNVSTLELGDSALYLCASSPLGREGEAFFGQGTRLTVV.

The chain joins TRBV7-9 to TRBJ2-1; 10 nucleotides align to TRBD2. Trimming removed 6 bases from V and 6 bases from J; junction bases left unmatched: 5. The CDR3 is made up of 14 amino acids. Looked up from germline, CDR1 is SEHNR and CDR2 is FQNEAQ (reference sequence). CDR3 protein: CASSFSGGVNEQFF. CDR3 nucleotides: TGTGCCAGCAGTTTCAGCGGGGGGGTCAATGAGCAGTTCTTC.

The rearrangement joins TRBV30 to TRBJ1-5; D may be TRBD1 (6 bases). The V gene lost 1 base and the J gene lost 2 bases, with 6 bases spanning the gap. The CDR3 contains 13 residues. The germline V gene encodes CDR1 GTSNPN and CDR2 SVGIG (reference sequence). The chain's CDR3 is CAWSDRGNQPQHF. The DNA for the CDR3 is TGTGCCTGGAGTGACAGGGGCAATCAGCCCCAGCATTTT.

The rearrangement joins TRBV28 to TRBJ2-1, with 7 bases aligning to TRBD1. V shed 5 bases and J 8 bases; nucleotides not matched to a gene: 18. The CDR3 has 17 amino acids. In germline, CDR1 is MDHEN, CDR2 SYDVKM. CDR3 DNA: TGTGCCAGCAGTGTAAAAACAATGGACAGGTTGCGGGATGAGCAGTTCTTC. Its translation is CASSVKTMDRLRDEQFF.

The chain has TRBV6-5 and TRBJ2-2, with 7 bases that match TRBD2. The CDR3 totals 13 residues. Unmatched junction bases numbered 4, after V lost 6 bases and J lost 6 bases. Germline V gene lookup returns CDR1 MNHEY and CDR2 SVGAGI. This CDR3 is CASRTREAGELFF. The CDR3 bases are TGTGCCAGCAGGACCCGGGAGGCCGGGGAGCTGTTTTTT.

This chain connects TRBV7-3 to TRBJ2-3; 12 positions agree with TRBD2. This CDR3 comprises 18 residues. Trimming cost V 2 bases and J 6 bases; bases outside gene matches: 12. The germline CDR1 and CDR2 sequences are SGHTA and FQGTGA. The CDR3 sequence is CASSLRGVTSGSGDTQYF. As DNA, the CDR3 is TGTGCCAGCAGCTTACGGGGGGTGACTAGCGGGAGCGGCGATACGCAGTATTTT.

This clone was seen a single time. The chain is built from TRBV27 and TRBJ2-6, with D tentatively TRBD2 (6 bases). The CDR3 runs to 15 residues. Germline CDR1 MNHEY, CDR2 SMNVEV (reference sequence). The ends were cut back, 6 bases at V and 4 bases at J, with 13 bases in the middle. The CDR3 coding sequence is TGTGCCAGCAGCCGTGGGGGGTCCGGGGCCAACGTCCTGACTTTC. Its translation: CASSRGGSGANVLTF.

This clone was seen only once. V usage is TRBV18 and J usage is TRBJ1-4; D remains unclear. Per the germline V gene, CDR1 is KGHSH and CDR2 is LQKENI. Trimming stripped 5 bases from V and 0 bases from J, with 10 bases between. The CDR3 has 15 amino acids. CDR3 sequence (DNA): TGTGCCAGCTCATCCTTACAAGCAACTAATGAAAAACTGTTTTTT. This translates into CASSSLQATNEKLFF.

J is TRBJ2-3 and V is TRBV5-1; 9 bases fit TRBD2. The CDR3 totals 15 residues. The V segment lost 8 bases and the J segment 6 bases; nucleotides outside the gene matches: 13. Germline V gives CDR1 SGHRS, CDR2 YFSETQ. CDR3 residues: CASYPGLAVTDTQYF. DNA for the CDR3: TGCGCCAGTTATCCGGGACTAGCAGTCACCGATACGCAGTATTTT.

The DNA for the CDR3 is TGTGCCTGGGACGGGGGGCTAGGCACAGATACGCAGTATTTT. The encoded protein is CAWDGGLGTDTQYF. This chain connects TRBV30 to TRBJ2-3, with D maybe TRBD2 (7 bases). CDR3 length equals 14 residues. In germline, CDR1 is GTSNPN, CDR2 SVGIG (reference sequence). V was cut by 5 bases and J by 1 base, with 13 bases left in between.

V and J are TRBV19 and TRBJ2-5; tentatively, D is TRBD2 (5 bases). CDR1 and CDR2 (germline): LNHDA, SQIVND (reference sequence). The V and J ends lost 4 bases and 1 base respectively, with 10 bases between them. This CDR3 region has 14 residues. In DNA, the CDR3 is TGTGCCAGTAGTAGGAGGCAACCCCAAGAGACCCAGTACTTC. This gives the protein CASSRRQPQETQYF.

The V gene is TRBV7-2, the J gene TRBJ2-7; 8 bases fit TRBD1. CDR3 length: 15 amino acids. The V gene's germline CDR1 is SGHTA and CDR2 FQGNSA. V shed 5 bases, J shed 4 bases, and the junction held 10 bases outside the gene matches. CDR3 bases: TGTGCCAGCAGCCGGGGGACAGGCGTTCGGTACGAGCAGTACTTC. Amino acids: CASSRGTGVRYEQYF.

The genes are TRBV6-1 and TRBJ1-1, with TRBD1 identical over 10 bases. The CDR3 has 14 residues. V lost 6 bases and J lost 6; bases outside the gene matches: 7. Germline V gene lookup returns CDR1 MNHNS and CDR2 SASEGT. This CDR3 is CASSGQGVASEAFF. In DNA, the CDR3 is TGTGCCAGCAGCGGACAGGGGGTCGCTTCTGAAGCTTTCTTT.

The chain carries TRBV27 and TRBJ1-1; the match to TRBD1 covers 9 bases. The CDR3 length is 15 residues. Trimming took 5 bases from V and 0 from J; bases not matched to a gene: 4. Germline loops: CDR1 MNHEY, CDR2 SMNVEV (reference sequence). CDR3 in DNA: TGTGCCAGCAGTCCCCGGGACAGGGTGAACACTGAAGCTTTCTTT. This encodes CASSPRDRVNTEAFF.